This T cell receptor (beta chain) was sequenced for a study of T cell repertoires in cytomegalovirus infection (dated by TCRdb to between 2018 and 2020). About the study as a whole: The HLA type of each donor mattered for the analysis, because public TCR beta signatures pointed to carriage of CMV infection along with the matching HLA type. Results the study describes overall, beyond this receptor: Carriers of CMV infection plus the relevant HLA type were discriminated by the cumulative frequency of public TCR beta family members in the study cohort and in an independent 352-donor cohort. The ex vivo response was dominated by HLA-C-restricted CMV-specific TCR beta clonotypes, which also provided the single most frequent clonotype in two of eight donors.

Sequenced on an Illumina HiSeq 1500. TCRdb reprocessing: public reads trimmed at Q25 with fastp, clones called with MiXCR, in-frame beta chains kept. Records with the same CDR3 protein are collapsed into one entry carrying the most frequent genes and DNA. For this sample there are around 550,000 distinct CDR3 sequences; around 27% appear just once. The ten largest clones add up to less than 15% of the sample. This clonotype has only a few counts. Its antigen remains undetermined. Within one base of it there is no much larger clone, and no base qualities were kept. Trimming costs V 5 bases and J 6 bases, and their ends lie 13 bases apart. The CDR3 starts with the cysteine, ends with the phenylalanine, and has 14 residues. Only the CDR3 region is kept as DNA, spanning 42 bases read in frame from base 1. CDR1 and CDR2, per the germline V gene (reference sequence), are SEHNR and FQNEAQ.

Sequencing was done on a sample of PBMCs. Recombination linked TRBV7-9 to TRBJ1-4; the D gene assignment is ambiguous. This TCR was sampled from a human donor in good health (CMV status not recorded). Some clones in this sample may be carry-over from other donors' samples. The DNA sequence is given as TGTGCCAGCAGCCCCCAGACTTCAGATGAAAAACTGTTTTTT. This translates into CASSPQTSDEKLFF.